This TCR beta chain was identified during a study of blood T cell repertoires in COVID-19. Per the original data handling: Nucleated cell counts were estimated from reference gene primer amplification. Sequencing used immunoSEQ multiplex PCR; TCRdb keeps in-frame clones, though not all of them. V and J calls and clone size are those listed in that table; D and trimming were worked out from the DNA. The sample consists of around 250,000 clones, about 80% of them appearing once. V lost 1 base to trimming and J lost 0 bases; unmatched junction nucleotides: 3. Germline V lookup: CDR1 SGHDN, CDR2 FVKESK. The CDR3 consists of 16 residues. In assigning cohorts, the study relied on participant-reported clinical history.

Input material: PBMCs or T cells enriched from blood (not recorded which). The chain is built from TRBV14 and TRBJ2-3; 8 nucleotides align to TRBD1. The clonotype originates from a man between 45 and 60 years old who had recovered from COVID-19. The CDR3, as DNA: TGTGCCAGCAGCCAAGCTAGGACAGGGAGCACAGATACGCAGTATTTT. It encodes CASSQARTGSTDTQYF.